This TCR beta chain was profiled in a study of shared clonotypes between healthy human individuals. Repertoires were generated with immunoSEQ multiplex PCR, while TCRdb's copy carries only in-frame clones and drops some. The data show roughly 2 million clones, around 95% seen once. A single count supports this clone. Germline V lookup: CDR1 SGHDT, CDR2 YYEEEE. V was trimmed by 10 bases and J by 5 bases, leaving 15 bases between them. This CDR3 contains 12 residues. The clonotype comes from a man between 18 and 29 years old in good health. Sequenced input: naive CD4+ T cells sorted from blood. Subset reported: CD45RA+ positively selected. The chain recombines TRBV5-6 with TRBJ2-5; a weak D match, TRBD2 (5 bases). The CDR3 bases are TGTGCCTCGGGATTTAGGGAGGAGACCCAGTACTTC. Translation gives CASGFREETQYF.